Sequencing of this TCR beta chain was carried out in a study of blood T cell repertoires in COVID-19. Whole-study context: Samples of COVID-19 (acute and convalescent) were obtained from the United States, Italy and Spain.

CDR1 and CDR2 from the germline V gene are GTSNPN and SVGIG (reference sequence). The ends were cut back, 2 bases at V and 7 bases at J, with 8 bases in the middle. The CDR3 sequence is 11 residues long. This clone occurred once. Assay: immunoSEQ multiplex PCR; the TCRdb copy retains only in-frame clones and omits some. Here the sample spans more than 250,000 clones, 82% being singletons. Participants in the exposed group had met a COVID-19 case in the 2 weeks before joining the study. The sequence derives from a man in his forties who had been exposed to COVID-19. The chain has TRBV30 and TRBJ1-1, with unresolved D. Specimen: PBMCs or T cells enriched from blood (not recorded which). The CDR3 protein is CAWSRSREAFF. The CDR3, as DNA: TGTGCCTGGAGTAGGAGCCGTGAAGCTTTCTTT. Complete variable domain (other parts from reference TRBV30 and TRBJ1-1): SQTIHQWPATLVQPVGSPLSLECTVEGTSNPNLYWYRQAAGRGLQLLFYSVGIGQISSEVPQNLSASRPQDRQFILSSKKLLLSDSGFYLCAWSRSREAFFGQGTRLTVV.